One sample yielded the 17 T cell receptor beta chains listed below, sequenced in a study of vaccination and CD4 T cells after COVID-19. Described treatment: roughly 11-day PBMC culture with coronavirus spike peptide pools or control peptides (ViraFEST assay). With the Oncomine TCR Beta short-read assay, DNA from cultured CD4+ T cells was sequenced. Using its own MiXCR run on the PCR reads, TCRdb lists one record per CDR3 protein. Among about 18,000 distinct CDR3 sequences listed, less than 50% were seen once. What these receptors recognize is not known. The specimen sequenced was CD4+ T cells from blood, cultured in vitro. The receptor set was obtained from a human donor who had recovered from COVID-19.

The J gene is TRBJ2-7, the V gene TRBV19, with D perhaps matching TRBD1 (6 bases). Germline V CDR1 and CDR2: LNHDA, SQIVND (reference sequence). Trimming took 2 bases from V and 2 from J, leaving 19 bases between them. The CDR3 runs 17 residues. The CDR3, as DNA: TGTGCCAGTAGTATATCATGGTCGTGGGGGCGGCCCTACGAGCAGTACTTC. This codes for CASSISWSWGRPYEQYF.

This clonotype occurred a few times. The chain has TRBV6-1 and TRBJ2-1, with 8 positions matching TRBD2. Germline V gene lookup returns CDR1 MNHNS and CDR2 SASEGT. CDR3 size: 15 residues. Trimming took 2 bases from V and 3 from J; bases not matched to a gene: 3. The CDR3 spells CASSERGGNYNEQFF. The CDR3 DNA reads TGTGCCAGCAGTGAACGGGGGGGGAACTACAATGAGCAGTTCTTC.

This clonotype was detected only a few times. J is TRBJ2-1 and V is TRBV19; 9 positions match TRBD1. The J call may be incorrect, as the DNA end agrees better with TRBJ2-7. Germline values: CDR1 LNHDA, CDR2 SQIVND (reference sequence). The CDR3 runs 12 residues. The CDR3 DNA reads as TGTGCTACCGGGACAGGGACGTACGAGCAGTACTTC. The encoded protein is CATGTGTYEQYF.

As concerns this clonotype: At one end, the junction sequence differs from germline, possibly due to a read error. This chain connects TRBV7-9 to TRBJ2-1; TRBD2 aligns across 10 bases. Per germline, CDR1 SEHNR and CDR2 FQNEAQ (reference sequence). CDR3 length equals 14 residues. CDR3 residues: CTSNPSGSNNEQFF. In DNA form, the CDR3 reads TGTACCAGCAATCCTAGCGGGAGCAACAATGAGCAGTTCTTC.

This clonotype was counted a few times. The genes are TRBV12-3 or TRBV12-4 and TRBJ2-2; D unclear. The CDR3 length is 14 residues. Trimming removed 6 bases from V and 7 bases from J, with 15 bases in between. CDR3 nucleotide sequence: TGTGCCAGCAGGCCCTCCTCCGGGCTCGGGGAGCTGTTTTTT. Translation: CASRPSSGLGELFF.

The V call is TRBV7-8, the J call TRBJ2-7; TRBD2 matches at 16 bases. J lost 2 bases, V lost 0 bases, and 10 bases had no gene match. The V gene's germline CDR1 is SGHVS and CDR2 FQNEAQ. The CDR3 length is 20 residues. This CDR3 reads CASSLAPGLAGGPRPYEQYF. In DNA form, the CDR3 reads TGTGCCAGCAGCTTAGCTCCGGGACTAGCGGGAGGGCCACGACCCTACGAGCAGTACTTC.

In this sample, this clonotype turned up a few times. J is TRBJ2-1 and V is TRBV7-3, with 9 bases aligning to TRBD2. The CDR3 is made up of 13 amino acids. Germline V gene lookup returns CDR1 SGHTA and CDR2 FQGTGA. V was clipped by 2 bases and J by 8 bases; unmatched bases: 1. The DNA of the CDR3 is TGTGCCAGCAGCTTACGGACTAGCGATGAGCAGTTCTTC. Its translation: CASSLRTSDEQFF.

The chain employs TRBV2 and TRBJ2-2; tentatively, D is TRBD2 (6 bases). CDR1 and CDR2 (germline): SNHLY, FYNNEI. V lost 0 bases and J 8 bases, leaving 10 bases between the germline ends. The length of the CDR3 is 14 residues. The CDR3 coding sequence is TGTGCCAGCAGTGAAGCCCGGGGGATGGGGGAGCTGTTTTTT. Amino acid sequence: CASSEARGMGELFF.

The chain is built from TRBV28 and TRBJ2-1, with D perhaps TRBD2 (8 bases). V dropped 7 bases and J dropped 2 bases, with 15 bases sitting between them. This CDR3 has 15 residues. The germline CDR1 and CDR2 sequences are MDHEN and SYDVKM. The CDR3 DNA reads as TGTGCCAGCAACCGGGAGGGGGCCGCCTACAATGAGCAGTTCTTC. This gives the protein CASNREGAAYNEQFF. Looking up the rest from reference TRBV28 and TRBJ2-1 gives the full variable domain: DVKVTQSSRYLVKRTGEKVFLECVQDMDHENMFWYRQDPGLGLRLIYFSYDVKMKEKGDIPEGYSVSREKKERFSLILESASTNQTSMYLCASNREGAAYNEQFFGPGTRLTVL.

The chain employs TRBV12-3 or TRBV12-4 and TRBJ1-5, with a possible D match to TRBD1 (5 bases). The length of the CDR3 is 15 residues. V lost 0 bases, J lost 1 base, and 7 bases lay in between. Written as DNA, the CDR3 is TGTGCCAGCAGTTTAGCTTGGGGGAGCAATCAGCCCCAGCATTTT. Translating gives CASSLAWGSNQPQHF.

J is TRBJ1-1 and V is TRBV30, with 9 bases lining up with TRBD1. V lost 5 bases, J lost 0 bases, and 4 bases stayed unmatched. The V gene's germline CDR1 is GTSNPN and CDR2 SVGIG (reference sequence). The CDR3 runs 14 residues. CDR3 in DNA: TGTGCCTGGGGGGGACAGGGAATGAACACTGAAGCTTTCTTT. Its protein product is CAWGGQGMNTEAFF.

This sequence joins TRBV20-1 and TRBJ2-7; weak D call: TRBD2 (6 bases). Germline V gene sequence: CDR1 DFQATT, CDR2 SNEGSKA (reference sequence). The CDR3 spans 13 residues. Trimming took off 2 bases at V and 2 bases at J, with 10 bases between the two ends. The DNA of the CDR3 is TGCAGTGCTAGACCCCGGGGGACCTACGAGCAGTACTTC. Amino acid sequence: CSARPRGTYEQYF.

The chain couples TRBV7-2 to TRBJ2-4, with TRBD2 matching over 7 bases. Germline lookup yields CDR1 SGHTA and CDR2 FQGNSA. V lost 4 bases, J lost 9 bases, and 6 bases stayed unmatched. This CDR3 has 13 amino acids. The DNA for the CDR3 is TGTGCCAGCAGCTCACTCCTAGCGGCCATTCAGTACTTC. It specifies CASSSLLAAIQYF.

The gene calls are TRBV21-1 and TRBJ2-1; the table's D call TRBD2 went unverified against the DNA. TRBV21-1 is marked as a pseudogene. The CDR3 consists of 13 residues. The CDR3 loop reads CASSITGLAEQFF. DNA of the CDR3: TGTGCCAGCAGCATAACAGGACTAGCCGAGCAGTTCTTC.

The chain links TRBV7-2 to TRBJ1-5, with 8 positions matching TRBD1. Looked up from germline, CDR1 is SGHTA and CDR2 is FQGNSA. The junction had 9 bases not matched to a gene; V was cut back by 2 bases and J by 6 bases. CDR3 length equals 16 residues. This CDR3 is CASSLSQGGGSQPQHF. As DNA, the CDR3 is TGTGCCAGCAGCTTATCACAGGGGGGAGGCAGTCAGCCCCAGCATTTT.

This clonotype was seen more than once but under ten times. The rearrangement uses TRBV7-3 and TRBJ1-1, with a tentative D call TRBD1 (6 bases). The germline gives CDR1 SGHTA, CDR2 FQGTGA. The CDR3 is made up of 13 amino acids. Trimming shortened V by 5 bases and J by 4 bases, and 11 bases separated the two germline ends. CDR3 sequence reads: CASSLMTGTEAFF. The DNA for the CDR3 is TGTGCCAGCAGCCTAATGACAGGCACTGAAGCTTTCTTT.

This sequence joins TRBV7-3 and TRBJ1-1; D not resolved. Deletions cut 4 bases from V and 5 bases from J, with 11 bases between. Germline values: CDR1 SGHTA, CDR2 FQGTGA. The CDR3 runs to 13 residues. The CDR3 region is CASSSQRQTEAFF. DNA for the CDR3: TGTGCCAGCAGCTCGCAGCGGCAGACTGAAGCTTTCTTT.